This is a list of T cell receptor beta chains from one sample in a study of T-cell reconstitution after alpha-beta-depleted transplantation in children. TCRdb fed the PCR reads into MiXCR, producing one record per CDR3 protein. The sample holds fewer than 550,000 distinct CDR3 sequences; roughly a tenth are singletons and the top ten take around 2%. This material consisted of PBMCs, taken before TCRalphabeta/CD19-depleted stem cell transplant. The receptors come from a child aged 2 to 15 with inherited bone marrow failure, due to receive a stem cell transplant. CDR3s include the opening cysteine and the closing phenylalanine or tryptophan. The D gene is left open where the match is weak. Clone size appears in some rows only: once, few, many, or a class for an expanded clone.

CDR3 protein: CASSTRESSYNEQFF; CDR3 DNA: TGCGCCAGCAGCACTCGGGAGTCCTCCTACAATGAGCAGTTCTTC; V gene: TRBV5-1; clone size: many; J gene: TRBJ2-1; D gene: .
CDR3 protein: CSVEDGTSGSNDEQFF; CDR3 DNA: TGCAGCGTTGAGGATGGGACTAGCGGGAGCAACGATGAGCAGTTCTTC; V gene: TRBV29-1; clone size: .; J gene: TRBJ2-1; D gene: TRBD2
CDR3 protein: CASSPTQVSDWSKETQYF; CDR3 DNA: TGTGCCAGCAGCCCGACCCAAGTCTCGGACTGGAGTAAAGAGACCCAGTACTTC; V gene: TRBV3-1; clone size: .; J gene: TRBJ2-5; D gene: .
CDR3 protein: CAWSFTSGSQDTQYF; CDR3 DNA: TGTGCCTGGAGTTTCACTAGCGGGAGTCAAGATACGCAGTATTTT; V gene: TRBV30; clone size: .; J gene: TRBJ2-3; D gene: TRBD2
CDR3 protein: CASKWGPGPRTEAFF; CDR3 DNA: TGTGCCAGTAAGTGGGGGCCAGGGCCGAGGACTGAAGCTTTCTTT; V gene: TRBV19; clone size: .; J gene: TRBJ1-1; D gene: .
CDR3 protein: CATSDHRAQSYEQYF; CDR3 DNA: TGTGCCACCAGTGATCACCGGGCCCAATCCTACGAGCAGTACTTC; V gene: TRBV24-1; clone size: .; J gene: TRBJ2-7; D gene: .
CDR3 protein: CASSLLRGDTEAFF; CDR3 DNA: TGTGCCAGCAGTCTCCTTCGCGGAGACACTGAAGCTTTCTTT; V gene: TRBV27; clone size: many; J gene: TRBJ1-1; D gene: .
CDR3 protein: CASSYDRTENYGYTF; CDR3 DNA: TGTGCCAGCAGTTACGACCGGACAGAGAACTATGGCTACACCTTC; V gene: TRBV6-2/TRBV6-3; clone size: many; J gene: TRBJ1-2; D gene: .
CDR3 protein: CASSQGASKNIQYF; CDR3 DNA: TGCGCCAGCAGCCAGGGGGCGTCCAAAAACATTCAGTACTTC; V gene: TRBV5-1; clone size: many; J gene: TRBJ2-4; D gene: TRBD1
CDR3 protein: CASSPDLAMEQFF; CDR3 DNA: TGTGCCAGCAGCCCCGACTTGGCTATGGAGCAGTTCTTC; V gene: TRBV7-6; clone size: few; J gene: TRBJ2-1; D gene: .
CDR3 protein: CASSVLGRANTYNEQFF; CDR3 DNA: TGTGCCAGCAGCGTCCTCGGCCGGGCCAACACTTACAATGAGCAGTTCTTC; V gene: TRBV9; clone size: .; J gene: TRBJ2-1; D gene: .
CDR3 protein: CATTTSGSGQFF; CDR3 DNA: TGTGCCACCACCACTAGCGGGAGTGGGCAGTTCTTC; V gene: TRBV10-3; clone size: few; J gene: TRBJ2-1; D gene: TRBD2
CDR3 protein: CASSQDTGFQWGYTF; CDR3 DNA: TGCGCCAGCAGCCAAGACACAGGGTTCCAGTGGGGCTACACCTTC; V gene: TRBV4-3; clone size: many; J gene: TRBJ1-2; D gene: .
CDR3 protein: CASSPMGETDEQYF; CDR3 DNA: TGTGCCAGCAGTCCCATGGGGGAGACGGACGAGCAGTACTTC; V gene: TRBV28; clone size: few; J gene: TRBJ2-7; D gene: .
CDR3 protein: CASSATAVQETQYF; CDR3 DNA: TGTGCCAGCAGCGCTACGGCGGTACAAGAGACCCAGTACTTC; V gene: TRBV12-3/TRBV12-4; clone size: many; J gene: TRBJ2-5; D gene: .
CDR3 protein: CSARDYRGDTEAFF; CDR3 DNA: TGCAGTGCTAGAGATTACAGGGGGGACACTGAAGCTTTCTTT; V gene: TRBV20-1; clone size: many; J gene: TRBJ1-1; D gene: TRBD1
CDR3 protein: CASSLGTLHYGYTF; CDR3 DNA: TGTGCCAGCAGCTTAGGGACTTTACACTATGGCTACACCTTC; V gene: TRBV13; clone size: few; J gene: TRBJ1-2; D gene: .
CDR3 protein: CASSYNYRAAGELFF; CDR3 DNA: TGTGCCAGCAGCTATAACTACAGGGCTGCCGGGGAGCTGTTTTTT; V gene: TRBV7-2; clone size: .; J gene: TRBJ2-2; D gene: .
CDR3 protein: CASSEGVETQYF; CDR3 DNA: TGTGCCAGCAGCGAGGGGGTAGAGACCCAGTACTTC; V gene: TRBV7-6; clone size: many; J gene: TRBJ2-5; D gene: .
CDR3 protein: CAEIGPGSGRAVDEQFF; CDR3 DNA: TGTGCCGAAATAGGGCCTGGGAGCGGGAGGGCCGTGGATGAGCAGTTCTTC; V gene: TRBV7-9; clone size: .; J gene: TRBJ2-1; D gene: TRBD2
CDR3 protein: CASSLRAGANAFF; CDR3 DNA: TGTGCCAGCAGTTTAAGGGCAGGGGCTAATGCTTTCTTT; V gene: TRBV12-3/TRBV12-4; clone size: few; J gene: TRBJ1-1; D gene: .
CDR3 protein: CASSQGLAVNEQFF; CDR3 DNA: TGTGCCAGCAGCCAGGGACTAGCGGTCAATGAGCAGTTCTTC; V gene: TRBV5-4; clone size: many; J gene: TRBJ2-1; D gene: TRBD2
CDR3 protein: CATSDPSTSGSTLETQYF; CDR3 DNA: TGTGCCACCAGTGATCCCTCGACTAGCGGGAGTACTCTAGAGACCCAGTACTTC; V gene: TRBV24-1; clone size: many; J gene: TRBJ2-5; D gene: TRBD2
CDR3 protein: CASTPLGANVLTF; CDR3 DNA: TGTGCCAGCACCCCCCTTGGGGCCAACGTCCTGACTTTC; V gene: TRBV7-2; clone size: many; J gene: TRBJ2-6; D gene: .
CDR3 protein: CASSEQGAGDTQYF; CDR3 DNA: TGTGCCAGCAGTGAACAGGGGGCCGGAGATACGCAGTATTTT; V gene: TRBV2; clone size: many; J gene: TRBJ2-3; D gene: TRBD1
CDR3 protein: CASSLAGVGAWETQYF; CDR3 DNA: TGTGCCAGCAGCTTAGCGGGGGTGGGGGCTTGGGAGACCCAGTACTTC; V gene: TRBV7-2; clone size: .; J gene: TRBJ2-5; D gene: .
CDR3 protein: CASSLYFPRERVYNEQFF; CDR3 DNA: TGTGCCAGCAGTTTATATTTCCCCCGGGAGCGGGTCTACAATGAGCAGTTCTTC; V gene: TRBV27; clone size: many; J gene: TRBJ2-1; D gene: .
CDR3 protein: CASSPPGQGSGELFF; CDR3 DNA: TGTGCCAGCAGCCCCCCCGGACAGGGTAGCGGGGAGCTGTTTTTT; V gene: TRBV7-8; clone size: many; J gene: TRBJ2-2; D gene: TRBD1
CDR3 protein: CASSPLVGENTGELFF; CDR3 DNA: TGTGCCAGTAGTCCCCTCGTCGGGGAGAACACCGGGGAGCTGTTTTTT; V gene: TRBV19; clone size: .; J gene: TRBJ2-2; D gene: .
CDR3 protein: CASSPTSIGSNEQFF; CDR3 DNA: TGCGCCAGCAGCCCCACTAGTATTGGTAGCAATGAGCAGTTCTTC; V gene: TRBV4-1; clone size: many; J gene: TRBJ2-1; D gene: .
CDR3 protein: CASSHTTRSLEQFF; CDR3 DNA: TGTGCCAGCAGCCATACCACCCGTAGCCTGGAGCAGTTCTTC; V gene: TRBV4-2; clone size: many; J gene: TRBJ2-1; D gene: .
CDR3 protein: CASSPGVSNEQFF; CDR3 DNA: TGTGCCAGCAGTCCCGGGGTATCGAATGAGCAGTTCTTC; V gene: TRBV6-1; clone size: few; J gene: TRBJ2-1; D gene: .
CDR3 protein: CASSVDYPNEQFF; CDR3 DNA: TGTGCCAGCAGCGTAGACTACCCAAATGAGCAGTTCTTC; V gene: TRBV11-2; clone size: many; J gene: TRBJ2-1; D gene: .
CDR3 protein: CSARELIAGAQETQYF; CDR3 DNA: TGCAGTGCTAGAGAGCTTATAGCGGGAGCCCAAGAGACCCAGTACTTC; V gene: TRBV20-1; clone size: many; J gene: TRBJ2-5; D gene: TRBD2
CDR3 protein: CASSLGWGGNEQFF; CDR3 DNA: TGTGCCAGCAGTTTAGGGTGGGGCGGGAATGAGCAGTTCTTC; V gene: TRBV12-3/TRBV12-4; clone size: many; J gene: TRBJ2-1; D gene: .
CDR3 protein: CASSFGILAGAGTDTQYF; CDR3 DNA: TGTGCCAGCAGCTTTGGTATATTAGCGGGAGCTGGCACAGATACGCAGTATTTT; V gene: TRBV7-8; clone size: .; J gene: TRBJ2-3; D gene: TRBD2
CDR3 protein: CASSLLLQGGTEAFF; CDR3 DNA: TGTGCCAGCAGCCTTCTGCTACAGGGGGGGACTGAAGCTTTCTTT; V gene: TRBV6-1; clone size: many; J gene: TRBJ1-1; D gene: TRBD1